This record looks at one TCR beta chain sequence and its context. This sample is drawn from a study of technical replicates of blood from a few donors. V lost 10 bases and J 0 bases, leaving 6 bases between the germline ends. The CDR3 extends over 11 amino acids. The V gene's germline CDR1 is MNHEY and CDR2 SVGAGI. The data were produced by immunoSEQ multiplex PCR, yet TCRdb's version contains in-frame clones alone and is incomplete. The sample includes some 78,000 clones, approximately 93% of them seen just once. The sample taken for sequencing was T cells isolated from PBMCs. This TCR was recovered from a human donor in good health. This chain links TRBV6-5 with TRBJ1-2, with unresolved D. CDR3 coding DNA: TGTGCCACCAATGCTAACTATGGCTACACCTTC. This gives the protein CATNANYGYTF.